These 8 T cell receptor beta chains originate from one sample sequenced in a study of blood T cell repertoires in COVID-19 (dated by TCRdb to about 2020). Libraries came from the immunoSEQ multiplex PCR assay. This immuneACCESS table, as held by TCRdb, lists in-frame sequences with V and J called but not all clones. Of the missing ones, under half trace to an unresolved V gene in checked studies; the others have no known cause. The sample contains a few hundred thousand clones, approximately 80% of them found a single time. About 2% of the sample belongs to the ten largest clones. The sample consisted of peripheral blood. Receptors originate from a man aged 25 to 45 who had recovered from COVID-19.

The J gene is TRBJ2-2, the V gene TRBV7-3; 8 bases are a match to TRBD1. Trimming cost V 2 bases and J 7 bases; bases outside gene matches: 9. Germline CDR1 and CDR2: SGHTA and FQGTGA. CDR3 length equals 16 residues. CDR3 sequence: CASSLRPGQDNGELFF. The CDR3 coding sequence is TGTGCCAGCAGCTTACGACCGGGACAGGACAACGGGGAGCTGTTTTTT. Full variable domain (missing parts from reference TRBV7-3 and TRBJ2-2): GAGVSQTPSNKVTEKGKYVELRCDPISGHTALYWYRQSLGQGPEFLIYFQGTGAADDSGLPNDRFFAVRPEGSVSTLKIQRTERGDSAVYLCASSLRPGQDNGELFFGEGSRLTVL.

The chain employs TRBV7-3 and TRBJ2-3; possibly TRBD2 for D (6 bases). Between the trimmed V and J ends, which lost 5 bases and 0 bases, there was a span of 15 bases. This CDR3 contains 16 residues. Germline CDR1 SGHTA, CDR2 FQGTGA. CDR3 loop: CASSRHSGSSTDTQYF. CDR3 coding DNA: TGTGCCAGCAGCCGCCATAGCGGTTCTAGCACAGATACGCAGTATTTT.

The rearrangement links TRBV5-4 to TRBJ1-1; the D is unclear. V was pared by 0 bases and J by 0 bases, with 9 bases between. The CDR3 totals 15 residues. Per the germline V gene, CDR1 is SGHNT and CDR2 is YYREEE (reference sequence). The CDR3 DNA follows: TGTGCCAGCAGCTTGGCCGGCAGGCTGAACACTGAAGCTTTCTTT. This gives the protein CASSLAGRLNTEAFF.

The chain combines TRBV19 with TRBJ1-2, with unresolved D. Deletions cut 6 bases from V and 3 bases from J, with 14 bases between. This CDR3 contains 14 residues. Germline values: CDR1 LNHDA, CDR2 SQIVND (reference sequence). Here the CDR3 DNA reads TGTGCCAGTAGACCCCCCCGAAGCGACTATGGCTACACCTTC. Its protein is CASRPPRSDYGYTF.

The chain uses TRBV19 and TRBJ1-5; D gene uncertain. Germline CDR1 reads LNHDA; CDR2 reads SQIVND (reference sequence). The length of the CDR3 is 14 residues. V dropped 3 bases and J dropped 4 bases, with 10 bases sitting between them. The chain's CDR3 is CASSMAQLNQPQHF. The CDR3, as DNA: TGTGCCAGTAGTATGGCACAGTTAAATCAGCCCCAGCATTTT. Full variable domain (missing parts from reference TRBV19 and TRBJ1-5): DGGITQSPKYLFRKEGQNVTLSCEQNLNHDAMYWYRQDPGQGLRLIYYSQIVNDFQKGDIAEGYSVSREKKESFPLTVTSAQKNPTAFYLCASSMAQLNQPQHFGDGTRLSIL.

CDR3 loop: CATCAGGTDTQYF. The CDR3 DNA reads as TGTGCCACCTGCGCGGGGGGCACAGATACGCAGTATTTT. V is TRBV15 and J is TRBJ2-3; TRBD2 aligns across 7 bases. This CDR3 region has 13 residues. The J segment lost 1 base and the V segment lost 8 bases, leaving 3 bases of the junction unmatched. The germline V gene has CDR1 LNHNV and CDR2 YYDKDF (reference sequence).

The CDR3 DNA reads as TGTGCCAGCAGCCCGAGTGGACAGTCCGGGGGAAACACCATATATTTT. This encodes CASSPSGQSGGNTIYF. The chain carries TRBV7-3 and TRBJ1-3; perhaps TRBD1 as D (6 bases). The CDR3 runs to 16 residues. V was cut by 5 bases and J by 4 bases, with 18 bases left in between. CDR1 is SGHTA, CDR2 FQGTGA, per germline.

The chain recombines TRBV21-1 with TRBJ2-7; the D call in the table, TRBD2, was not verified against the DNA. TRBV21-1 is listed as a pseudogene. The CDR3 length is 14 residues. The CDR3 coding sequence is TGTGCCAGCAGCAAAGTCGCTAGCGGTTACGAGCAGTACGTC. Its protein is CASSKVASGYEQYV.